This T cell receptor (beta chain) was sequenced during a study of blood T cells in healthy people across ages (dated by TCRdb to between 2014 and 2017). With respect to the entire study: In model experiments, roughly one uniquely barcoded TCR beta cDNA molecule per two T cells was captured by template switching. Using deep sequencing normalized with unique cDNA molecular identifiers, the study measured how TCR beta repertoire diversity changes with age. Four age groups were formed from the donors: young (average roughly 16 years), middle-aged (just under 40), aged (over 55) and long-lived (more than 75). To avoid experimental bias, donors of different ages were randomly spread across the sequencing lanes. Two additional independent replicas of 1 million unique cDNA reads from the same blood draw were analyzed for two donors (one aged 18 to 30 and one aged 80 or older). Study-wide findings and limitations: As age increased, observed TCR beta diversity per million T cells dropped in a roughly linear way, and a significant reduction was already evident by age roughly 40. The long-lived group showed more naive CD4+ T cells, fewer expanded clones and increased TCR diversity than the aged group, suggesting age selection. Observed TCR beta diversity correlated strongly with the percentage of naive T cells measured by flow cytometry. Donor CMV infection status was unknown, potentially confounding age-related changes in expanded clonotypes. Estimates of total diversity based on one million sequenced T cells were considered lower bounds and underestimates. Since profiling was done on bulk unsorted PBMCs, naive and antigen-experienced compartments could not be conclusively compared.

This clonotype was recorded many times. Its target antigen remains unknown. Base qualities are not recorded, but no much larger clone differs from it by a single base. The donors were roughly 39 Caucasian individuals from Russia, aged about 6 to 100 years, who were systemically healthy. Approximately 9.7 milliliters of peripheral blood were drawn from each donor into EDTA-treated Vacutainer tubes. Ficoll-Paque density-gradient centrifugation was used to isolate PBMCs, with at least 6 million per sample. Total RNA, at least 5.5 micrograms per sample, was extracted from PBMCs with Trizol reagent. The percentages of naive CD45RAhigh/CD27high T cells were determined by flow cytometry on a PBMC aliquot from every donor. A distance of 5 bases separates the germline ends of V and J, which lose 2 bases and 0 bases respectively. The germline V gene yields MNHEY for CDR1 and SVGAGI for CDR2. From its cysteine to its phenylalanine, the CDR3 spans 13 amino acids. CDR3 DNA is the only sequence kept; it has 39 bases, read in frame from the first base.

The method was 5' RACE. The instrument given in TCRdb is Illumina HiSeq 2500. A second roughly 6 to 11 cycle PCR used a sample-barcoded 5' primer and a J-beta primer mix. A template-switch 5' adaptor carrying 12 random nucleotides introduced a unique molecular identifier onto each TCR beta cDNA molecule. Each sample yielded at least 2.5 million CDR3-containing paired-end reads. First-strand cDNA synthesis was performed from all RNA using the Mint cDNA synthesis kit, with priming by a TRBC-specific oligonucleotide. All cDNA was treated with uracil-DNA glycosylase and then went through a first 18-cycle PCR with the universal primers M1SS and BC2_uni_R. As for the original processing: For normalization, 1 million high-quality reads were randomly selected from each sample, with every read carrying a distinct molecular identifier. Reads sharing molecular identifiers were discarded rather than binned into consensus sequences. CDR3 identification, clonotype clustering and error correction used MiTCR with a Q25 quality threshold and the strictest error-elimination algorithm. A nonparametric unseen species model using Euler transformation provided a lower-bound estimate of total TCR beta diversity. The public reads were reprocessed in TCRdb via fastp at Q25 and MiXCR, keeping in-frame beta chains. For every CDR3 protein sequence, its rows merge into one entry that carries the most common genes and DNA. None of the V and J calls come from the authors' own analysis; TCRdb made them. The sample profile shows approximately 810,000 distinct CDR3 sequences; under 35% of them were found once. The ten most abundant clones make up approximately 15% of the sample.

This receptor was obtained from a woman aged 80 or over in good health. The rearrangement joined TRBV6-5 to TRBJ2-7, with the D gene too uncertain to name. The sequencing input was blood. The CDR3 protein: CASSYGVSYEQYF. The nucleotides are TGTGCCAGCAGTTACGGCGTCTCCTACGAGCAGTACTTC.